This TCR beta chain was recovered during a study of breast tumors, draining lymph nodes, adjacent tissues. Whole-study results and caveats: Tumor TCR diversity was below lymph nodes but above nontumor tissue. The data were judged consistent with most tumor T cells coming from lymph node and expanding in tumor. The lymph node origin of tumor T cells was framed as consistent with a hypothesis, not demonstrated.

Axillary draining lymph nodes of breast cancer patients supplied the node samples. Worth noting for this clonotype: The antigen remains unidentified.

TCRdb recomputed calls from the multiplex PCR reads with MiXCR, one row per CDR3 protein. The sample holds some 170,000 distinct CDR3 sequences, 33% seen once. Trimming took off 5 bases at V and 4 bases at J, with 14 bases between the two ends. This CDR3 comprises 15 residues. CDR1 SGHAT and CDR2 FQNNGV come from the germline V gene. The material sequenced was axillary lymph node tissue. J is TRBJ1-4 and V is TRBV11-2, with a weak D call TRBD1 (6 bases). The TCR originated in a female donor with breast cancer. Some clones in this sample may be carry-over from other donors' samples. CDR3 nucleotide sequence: TGTGCCAGCAGCCGTAGCGGGGGCGTTAATGAAAAACTGTTTTTT. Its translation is CASSRSGGVNEKLFF.